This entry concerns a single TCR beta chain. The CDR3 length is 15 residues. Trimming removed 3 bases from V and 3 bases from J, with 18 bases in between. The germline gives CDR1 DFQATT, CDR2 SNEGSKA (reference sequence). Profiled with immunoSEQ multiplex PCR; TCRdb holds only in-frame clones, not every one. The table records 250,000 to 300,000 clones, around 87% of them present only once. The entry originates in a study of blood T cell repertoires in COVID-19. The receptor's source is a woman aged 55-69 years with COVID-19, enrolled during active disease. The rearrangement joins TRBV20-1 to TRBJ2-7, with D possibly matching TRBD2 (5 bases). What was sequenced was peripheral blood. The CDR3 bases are TGCAGTGCTAGTCTGGAGGTCGACCCCAGCTACGAGCAGTACTTC. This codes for CSASLEVDPSYEQYF.